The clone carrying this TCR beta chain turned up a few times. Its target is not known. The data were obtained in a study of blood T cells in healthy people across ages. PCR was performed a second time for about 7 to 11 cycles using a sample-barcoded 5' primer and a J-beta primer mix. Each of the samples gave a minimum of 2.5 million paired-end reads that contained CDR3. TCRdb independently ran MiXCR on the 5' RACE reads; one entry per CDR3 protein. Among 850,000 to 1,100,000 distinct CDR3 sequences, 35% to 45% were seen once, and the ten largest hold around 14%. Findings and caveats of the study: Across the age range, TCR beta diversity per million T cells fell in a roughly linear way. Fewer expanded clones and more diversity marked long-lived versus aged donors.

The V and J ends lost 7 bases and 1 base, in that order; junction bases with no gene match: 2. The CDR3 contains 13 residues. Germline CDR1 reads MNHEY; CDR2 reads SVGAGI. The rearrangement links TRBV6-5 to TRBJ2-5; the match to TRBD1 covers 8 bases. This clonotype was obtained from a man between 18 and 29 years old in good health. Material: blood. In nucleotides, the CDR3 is TGTGCCAGCAACGGACAGGGCCAAGAGACCCAGTACTTC. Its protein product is CASNGQGQETQYF.